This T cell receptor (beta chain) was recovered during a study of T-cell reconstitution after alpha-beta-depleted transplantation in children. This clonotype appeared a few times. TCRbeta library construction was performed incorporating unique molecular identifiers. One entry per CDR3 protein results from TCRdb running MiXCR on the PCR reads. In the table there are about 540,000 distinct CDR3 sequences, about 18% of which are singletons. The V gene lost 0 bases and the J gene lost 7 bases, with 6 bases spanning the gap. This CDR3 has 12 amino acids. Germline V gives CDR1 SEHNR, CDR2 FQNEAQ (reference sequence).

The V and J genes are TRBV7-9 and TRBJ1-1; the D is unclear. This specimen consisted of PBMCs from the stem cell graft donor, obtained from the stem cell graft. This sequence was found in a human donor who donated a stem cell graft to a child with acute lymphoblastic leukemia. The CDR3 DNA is TGTGCCAGCAGCTTAGCTAAGAATGAAGCTTTCTTT. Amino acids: CASSLAKNEAFF.